Listed below are T cell receptor beta chains from one sample, sequenced in a study of blood T cell repertoires in COVID-19. Produced via immunoSEQ multiplex PCR; TCRdb's table is partial and in-frame only. The sample has about 68,000 clones; 84% are singletons. The sequencing sample was made of peripheral blood. Receptor source: a man aged 50 or older with active COVID-19. CDR3s include the opening cysteine and the closing phenylalanine or tryptophan. The D gene is left open where the match is weak. Size values are once, few and many counts, or a class for expanded clones, and some rows have none.

j_call | v_call | clone_size | d_call | cdr3_aa | cdr3_nt
TRBJ1-1 | TRBV9 | - | - | CASSTTGQNTEAFF | TGTGCCAGCAGCACGACAGGCCAGAACACTGAAGCTTTCTTT
TRBJ2-2 | TRBV7-8 | - | - | CASSLVGGPDTGELFF | TGTGCCAGCAGCTTAGTGGGGGGACCAGACACCGGGGAGCTGTTTTTT
TRBJ1-2 | TRBV29-1 | - | TRBD1 | CSVESPNTGVGYTF | TGCAGCGTTGAGAGCCCAAATACAGGGGTGGGCTACACCTTC
TRBJ2-3 | TRBV14 | - | TRBD2 | CASSHAGDQYTQYF | TGTGCCAGCAGCCATGCGGGGGACCAGTATACGCAGTATTTT
TRBJ2-3 | TRBV5-4 | once | - | CASSGGAGTRSNTQYF | TGTGCCAGCAGCGGAGGAGCCGGGACTCGCTCCAATACGCAGTATTTT
TRBJ2-6 | TRBV15 | - | - | CATSRDRGGANVLTF | TGTGCCACCAGCAGAGATCGAGGTGGGGCCAACGTCCTGACTTTC
TRBJ2-2 | TRBV7-2 | once | TRBD1 | CASSLLGQGTGELFF | TGTGCCAGCAGCTTGTTGGGACAGGGCACCGGGGAGCTGTTTTTT
TRBJ1-5 | TRBV15 | - | TRBD1 | CATSPGQGKHQPQHF | TGTGCCACCAGCCCGGGACAGGGTAAGCATCAGCCCCAGCATTTT
TRBJ1-1 | TRBV7-2 | - | - | CASSLSPGDEAFF | TGTGCCAGCAGCTTATCCCCGGGGGATGAAGCTTTCTTT
TRBJ2-2 | TRBV6-4 | few | - | CASSDSSQAGPTGELFF | TGTGCCAGCAGTGACTCGAGTCAGGCGGGTCCCACCGGGGAGCTGTTTTTT
TRBJ2-7 | TRBV30 | - | - | CAWSLGEQYEQYF | TGTGCCTGGAGTCTCGGGGAACAGTACGAGCAGTACTTC
TRBJ1-5 | TRBV7-8 | - | TRBD1 | CASSLGGDRRYQPQHF | TGTGCCAGCAGCTTAGGGGGGGACAGGAGGTATCAGCCCCAGCATTTT
TRBJ2-1 | TRBV7-9 | few | - | CASSLRRDEQFF | TGTGCCAGCAGCTTAAGACGGGATGAGCAGTTCTTC
TRBJ2-5 | TRBV4-2 | once | TRBD2 | CASSLGTSGIGETQYF | TGTGCCAGCAGCCTGGGGACTAGCGGGATAGGGGAGACCCAGTACTTC
TRBJ2-2 | TRBV11-2 | - | - | CASSLGSLARSGELFF | TGTGCCAGCAGCTTAGGTTCGCTAGCGCGATCCGGGGAGCTGTTTTTT
TRBJ1-4 | TRBV7-2 | - | - | CASSLVGGRNEKLFF | TGTGCCAGCAGCTTAGTTGGGGGCCGGAATGAAAAACTGTTTTTT
TRBJ1-2 | TRBV12-3/TRBV12-4 | - | - | CASSSSSGGTF | TGTGCCAGCAGTTCCTCATCCGGGGGGACCTTC
TRBJ1-1 | TRBV25-1 | few | - | CASSEPQGPEAFF | TGTGCCAGCAGTGAGCCCCAGGGGCCTGAAGCTTTCTTT
TRBJ1-2 | TRBV7-9 | once | TRBD1 | CASRPRTGTGKFKAYGYTF | TGTGCCAGCAGGCCCAGAACCGGGACAGGAAAATTTAAGGCCTATGGCTACACCTTC
TRBJ1-2 | TRBV28 | - | - | CASSFYNYGYTF | TGTGCCAGCAGTTTTTATAACTATGGCTACACCTTC
TRBJ1-5 | TRBV28 | - | TRBD1 | CASTWTGGDQPQHF | TGTGCCAGCACCTGGACAGGGGGGGATCAGCCCCAGCATTTT
TRBJ1-2 | TRBV6-5 | - | - | CASRNPGIYGYTF | TGTGCCAGCAGAAATCCGGGGATCTATGGCTACACCTTC
TRBJ2-3 | TRBV5-4 | once | - | CASSLGRLTDTQYF | TGTGCCAGCAGCTTGGGGCGGCTCACAGATACGCAGTATTTT
TRBJ2-1 | TRBV19 | - | TRBD2 | CASSYEMAGEGPRGEQFF | TGTGCCAGTAGCTATGAGATGGCGGGGGAGGGTCCCCGCGGTGAGCAGTTCTTC
TRBJ2-2 | TRBV6-2/TRBV6-3 | - | TRBD2 | CASSYISTSGSAGELFF | TGTGCCAGCAGTTACATCTCGACTAGCGGGAGCGCCGGGGAGCTGTTTTTT
TRBJ2-2 | TRBV13 | - | TRBD2 | CASSSPHREDEETGELFF | TGTGCCAGCAGCTCCCCCCACCGGGAGGATGAGGAAACCGGGGAGCTGTTTTTT
TRBJ2-1 | TRBV9 | - | TRBD1 | CASSVYQGAYNEQFF | TGTGCCAGCAGCGTGTATCAGGGGGCCTACAATGAGCAGTTCTTC
TRBJ2-7 | TRBV9 | few | - | CASSPYRQRYEQYF | TGTGCCAGCAGCCCTTACCGACAGCGCTACGAGCAGTACTTC
TRBJ1-2 | TRBV30 | - | - | CAWSTDLWGYTF | TGTGCCTGGTCTACAGATCTATGGGGCTACACCTTC
TRBJ1-3 | TRBV6-5 | - | - | CASSYSGRVDTIYF | TGTGCCAGCAGTTACTCCGGGAGGGTAGACACCATATATTTT
TRBJ1-5 | TRBV19 | - | - | CASSIGGGGSNQPQHF | TGTGCCAGTAGTATAGGGGGGGGAGGTAGCAATCAGCCCCAGCATTTT
TRBJ2-1 | TRBV11-2 | once | - | CASSFPQKRSYNEQFF | TGTGCCAGCAGCTTCCCCCAGAAACGCTCCTACAATGAGCAGTTCTTC
TRBJ2-7 | TRBV5-1 | - | - | CASSLNNYEQYF | TGCGCCAGCAGCTTAAACAACTACGAGCAGTACTTC
TRBJ1-2 | TRBV9 | - | - | CASSVGGLGGYGYTF | TGTGCCAGCAGCGTAGGTGGCCTGGGGGGCTATGGCTACACCTTC
TRBJ2-1 | TRBV7-9 | many | TRBD2 | CASSRTWDYTNEQFF | TGTGCCAGCAGCCGGACGTGGGACTATACAAATGAGCAGTTCTTC
TRBJ1-1 | TRBV19 | - | - | CASNVGGNTEAFF | TGTGCCAGTAACGTAGGGGGGAACACTGAAGCTTTCTTT
TRBJ1-1 | TRBV4-1 | - | - | CASSQRREALNTEAFF | TGCGCCAGCAGCCAAAGGAGAGAGGCTTTGAACACTGAAGCTTTCTTT
TRBJ1-1 | TRBV15 | - | - | CATSRDRVGDTEAFF | TGTGCCACCAGCAGGGATCGCGTAGGGGACACTGAAGCTTTCTTT
TRBJ1-4 | TRBV2 | - | - | CASGPPGGGGEKLFF | TGTGCCAGCGGGCCCCCGGGGGGGGGTGGTGAAAAACTGTTTTTT
TRBJ2-3 | TRBV9 | - | - | CASSVTADTQYF | TGTGCCAGCAGCGTAACGGCAGATACGCAGTATTTT